These 24 T cell receptor beta chains were all obtained from the same sample, sequenced in a study of T cell repertoires in cytomegalovirus infection (dated by TCRdb to between 2018 and 2020). The listed sequencing device is Illumina HiSeq 1500. TCRdb trimmed public reads at Q25 via fastp, called clones via MiXCR and kept in-frame beta chains. Each record represents a unique CDR3 protein, reported with the most common genes and DNA among its rows. A total of some 800,000 distinct CDR3 sequences appear in this sample, 32% of them only once. Under 15% of the sample belongs to the ten largest clones. Reading the label with the study, this specimen's treatment or condition is: in vitro stimulation with specific CMV peptide epitopes to enrich CMV-specific T cells. Their antigen targets remain unknown. This material consisted of cultured CD8+ T cells from PBMCs, taken from culture after CMV antigen stimulation. These receptors were taken from a human donor in good health (CMV status not recorded). Some clones in this sample may be carry-over from other donors' samples.

This clonotype was seen repeatedly, ten times or more. The chain employs TRBV7-6 and TRBJ1-1; 7 nucleotides match TRBD1. V lost 3 bases to trimming and J lost 1 base; unmatched junction nucleotides: 8. Germline V gene data show CDR1 as SGHVS and CDR2 as FNYEAQ. The CDR3 loop spans 16 amino acids. CDR3 sequence reads: CASSFYDREWNTEAFF. The DNA for the CDR3 is TGTGCCAGCAGCTTTTACGACAGGGAATGGAACACTGAAGCTTTCTTT.

This clonotype was seen more than once but under ten times. The V and J genes are TRBV19 and TRBJ1-1; D uncertain. The V and J ends lost 4 bases and 0 bases respectively, with 15 bases between them. Per the germline V gene, CDR1 is LNHDA and CDR2 is SQIVND (reference sequence). This CDR3 comprises 16 residues. DNA for the CDR3: TGTGCCAGTAGTACACCCGGAGCCATCCTGAACACTGAAGCTTTCTTT. Its protein is CASSTPGAILNTEAFF. Using reference TRBV19 and TRBJ1-1 for the parts outside the CDR3, the full variable domain is DGGITQSPKYLFRKEGQNVTLSCEQNLNHDAMYWYRQDPGQGLRLIYYSQIVNDFQKGDIAEGYSVSREKKESFPLTVTSAQKNPTAFYLCASSTPGAILNTEAFFGQGTRLTVV.

For this clonotype: One junction end disagrees with the germline gene, perhaps due to a read error. V gene TRBV5-5 combines with J gene TRBJ1-1, with 7 nucleotides matching TRBD1. Germline lookup yields CDR1 SGHKS and CDR2 YYEKEE (reference sequence). The CDR3 spans 15 residues. This chain's CDR3 is CVSSLSGTANTEAFF. The CDR3 DNA follows: TGTGTCAGCAGCCTCAGCGGGACAGCGAACACTGAAGCTTTCTTT.

This clonotype was detected ten times or more. V usage is TRBV7-6 and J usage is TRBJ2-7; D may be TRBD1 (6 bases). Trimming removed 5 bases at V and 0 bases at J, with 11 bases between. CDR3 length: 14 residues. Germline-derived CDR1 and CDR2 are SGHVS and FNYEAQ. The CDR3 reads CASSPRDNSYEQYF. The CDR3 DNA follows: TGTGCCAGCAGCCCTCGGGACAACTCCTACGAGCAGTACTTC.

The chain links TRBV29-1 to TRBJ2-3; the D call may be TRBD1 or TRBD2 (6 bases each). V lost 8 bases and J 0 bases, leaving 15 bases between the germline ends. In germline, CDR1 is SQVTM, CDR2 ANQGSEA. The CDR3 runs to 14 residues. CDR3 protein: CSTDGGRSTDTQYF. The CDR3 bases are TGCAGCACTGATGGGGGGCGAAGCACAGATACGCAGTATTTT.

The chain couples TRBV28 to TRBJ2-2; D might be TRBD2 (7 bases). CDR3 size: 14 residues. The germline V and J ends were trimmed by 5 bases and 6 bases, with 13 bases remaining between them. In germline, CDR1 is MDHEN, CDR2 SYDVKM. The CDR3: CASSHGGLAGELFF. The CDR3 DNA follows: TGTGCCAGCAGTCACGGGGGGCTGGCCGGGGAGCTGTTTTTT.

The chain combines TRBV27 with TRBJ2-5; 11 bases agree with TRBD2. The junction had 8 bases not matched to a gene; V was cut back by 1 base and J by 1 base. Germline V gene sequence: CDR1 MNHEY, CDR2 SMNVEV (reference sequence). CDR3 length: 18 residues. This CDR3 reads CASSLLTVAGGLQETQYF. As DNA, the CDR3 is TGTGCCAGCAGTTTATTAACGGTAGCGGGGGGGCTCCAAGAGACCCAGTACTTC.

This clonotype occurred a few times. The V gene is TRBV4-1, the J gene TRBJ1-2; weak D call: TRBD1 (5 bases). Trimming stripped 6 bases from V and 7 bases from J, with 27 bases between. Germline V lookup: CDR1 MGHRA, CDR2 YSYEKL. The CDR3 runs to 17 residues. DNA for the CDR3: TGCGCCAGCAGGGAACAGAGGACACACCGCGCGACTATTGGCTACACCTTC. Translating it yields CASREQRTHRATIGYTF.

This clonotype showed up many times. The chain has TRBV7-2 and TRBJ2-5, with 10 bases aligning to TRBD2. The CDR3 length is 16 residues. The germline V gene encodes CDR1 SGHTA and CDR2 FQGNSA. J gave up 2 bases and V 2 bases, and 5 bases lay outside the gene matches. The CDR3 bases are TGTGCCAGCAGCTTATATGTAGCGGGGGGACAAGAGACCCAGTACTTC. This translates into CASSLYVAGGQETQYF.

DNA for the CDR3: TGTGCCAGCAGGATGGGGGGGGACGTGGCATCCGATACGCAGTATTTT. It is translated as CASRMGGDVASDTQYF. This rearrangement joins TRBV6-5 to TRBJ2-3; 7 bases are shared with TRBD2. This CDR3 region has 16 residues. The V gene's germline CDR1 is MNHEY and CDR2 SVGAGI. V shed 6 bases and J 6 bases; nucleotides not matched to a gene: 15.

Only a few counts were recorded for this clonotype. V and J are TRBV10-3 and TRBJ2-7; TRBD2 agrees at 8 bases. Germline CDR1 reads ENHRY; CDR2 reads SYGVKD. The length of the CDR3 is 14 residues. Trimming cost V 3 bases and J 9 bases; bases outside gene matches: 10. CDR3 bases: TGTGCCATCAGTGAAACTAGCGGTGGCGGTGGGCAGTACGTC. Its protein product is CAISETSGGGGQYV.

This clonotype was observed at least ten times. This chain connects TRBV7-2 to TRBJ1-5; no definite D call. CDR1 SGHTA and CDR2 FQGNSA come from the germline V gene. The CDR3 has 15 amino acids. V was trimmed by 5 bases and J by 1 base, leaving 12 bases between them. CDR3 protein: CASSPGILSNQPQHF. In DNA, the CDR3 is TGTGCCAGCAGCCCCGGGATTTTGAGCAATCAGCCCCAGCATTTT.

In this sample, this clonotype turned up a few times. The V gene is TRBV4-1, the J gene TRBJ2-3, with TRBD2 identical over 15 bases. This CDR3 region has 18 residues. Germline V gene sequence: CDR1 MGHRA, CDR2 YSYEKL. V trimming: 3 bases; J trimming: 8 bases; junction bases outside the gene matches: 12. The CDR3 DNA sequence: TGCGCCAGCAGCCATATCATCGGGACTAGCGGGGGGCCCCCTACGCAGTATTTT. Its protein product is CASSHIIGTSGGPPTQYF.

The chain recombines TRBV6-2 or TRBV6-3 with TRBJ2-7; D may be TRBD2 (5 bases). There are 16 residues in the CDR3. Germline V gene sequence: CDR1 MNHEY, CDR2 SVGEGT. The V end lost 4 bases, the J end lost 0 bases, and 16 bases lay between the germline ends. The CDR3 spells CASSLGGPFGSYEQYV. CDR3 in DNA: TGTGCCAGCAGTTTAGGAGGTCCGTTCGGCTCCTACGAGCAGTACGTC.

J is TRBJ1-1 and V is TRBV19, with 8 bases matching TRBD1. The CDR3 runs to 15 residues. Germline trimming cut 6 bases from V and 5 bases from J; bases unmatched to any gene: 11. Germline lookup yields CDR1 LNHDA and CDR2 SQIVND (reference sequence). CDR3 region: CASSVNRGEKTEAFF. The CDR3 nucleotides are TGTGCCAGTAGCGTAAACAGGGGGGAAAAAACTGAAGCTTTCTTT.

In regard to this clonotype: A single base separates this from a much larger clone, so it may be a read error. V and J are TRBV6-5 and TRBJ2-3; TRBD2 agrees at 10 bases. Germline CDR1 and CDR2: MNHEY and SVGAGI. V trimming: 0 bases; J trimming: 6 bases; junction bases outside the gene matches: 6. This CDR3 comprises 16 residues. The CDR3 spells CASSYSLAGVCDTQYF. CDR3 in DNA: TGTGCCAGCAGTTACTCGCTAGCGGGGGTGTGCGATACGCAGTATTTT.

V and J are TRBV7-9 and TRBJ2-7, with D possibly being TRBD1 (6 bases). CDR3 length equals 12 residues. Germline lookup yields CDR1 SEHNR and CDR2 FQNEAQ (reference sequence). V was trimmed by 1 base and J by 6 bases, leaving 7 bases between them. CDR3: CASSLVRGEQYV. Written as DNA, the CDR3 is TGTGCCAGCAGCTTAGTCAGGGGCGAGCAGTACGTC.

This clonotype came up a few times. The V call is TRBV4-1, the J call TRBJ2-1, with 11 bases lining up with TRBD2. Per germline, CDR1 MGHRA and CDR2 YSYEKL. The CDR3 totals 14 residues. V gave up 4 bases and J gave up 7 bases; unmatched junction bases: 3. The chain's CDR3 is CASSLAGGQNEQFF. The CDR3 DNA sequence: TGCGCCAGCAGCCTAGCGGGGGGGCAAAATGAGCAGTTCTTC.

V and J are TRBV25-1 and TRBJ2-5; 12 bases map to TRBD1. V trimming: 0 bases; J trimming: 5 bases; junction bases outside the gene matches: 7. Per germline, CDR1 MGHDK and CDR2 SYGVNS. CDR3 size: 17 residues. In nucleotides, the CDR3 is TGTGCCAGCAGTGAATACCCCGGGACAGGGGGCCGGGAGACCCAGTACTTC. As protein: CASSEYPGTGGRETQYF.

The rearrangement joins TRBV12-3 or TRBV12-4 to TRBJ1-3, with no clear D. The CDR3 covers 12 residues. V gave up 4 bases and J gave up 2 bases, with 3 bases separating them. For the CDR3, the DNA is TGTGCCAGCAGTTGGGCTGGAAACACCATATATTTT. It encodes CASSWAGNTIYF.

This clonotype has just a few counts. The genes are TRBV14 and TRBJ2-3, with TRBD2 identical over 7 bases. The CDR3 is 15 residues long. The V gene's germline CDR1 is SGHDN and CDR2 FVKESK. V dropped 5 bases and J dropped 2; count of bases not matched to a gene: 7. Here the CDR3 reads CASSWDYGTTDTQYF. The CDR3, as DNA: TGTGCCAGCAGCTGGGACTATGGGACCACAGATACGCAGTATTTT. The full variable domain, rest sourced from reference TRBV14 and TRBJ2-3, is EAGVTQFPSHSVIEKGQTVTLRCDPISGHDNLYWYRRVMGKEIKFLLHFVKESKQDESGMPNNRFLAERTGGTYSTLKVQPAELEDSGVYFCASSWDYGTTDTQYFGPGTRLTVL.

The chain uses TRBV19 and TRBJ2-1; a possible D gene is TRBD2 (6 bases). V gave up 7 bases and J gave up 9 bases, with 10 bases separating them. Germline lookup yields CDR1 LNHDA and CDR2 SQIVND (reference sequence). CDR3 size: 11 residues. In DNA form, the CDR3 reads TGTGCCAGTAAAGTAGCGGTTGAGCAGTTCTTC. Encoded protein: CASKVAVEQFF.

This chain links TRBV24-1 with TRBJ1-1; D remains unclear. This CDR3 spans 12 amino acids. The germline V gene has CDR1 KGHDR and CDR2 SFDVKD. The V gene lost 4 bases and the J gene lost 7 bases, with 9 bases spanning the gap. CDR3 region: CATSDRWGEAFF. The CDR3, as DNA: TGTGCCACCAGTGACAGGTGGGGTGAAGCTTTCTTT.

This clonotype was detected only a few times. This chain connects TRBV2 to TRBJ2-1; D unresolved. CDR1 and CDR2 from the germline V gene are SNHLY and FYNNEI. The V and J ends lost 8 bases and 9 bases respectively, with 14 bases between them. This CDR3 region has 12 residues. CDR3 sequence: CASLKALGEQFF. CDR3 nucleotides: TGTGCCAGCCTTAAGGCGTTGGGTGAGCAGTTCTTC.